The rows below give T cell receptor beta chains drawn from one sample of a study of blood T cell repertoires in COVID-19. The table came from immunoSEQ multiplex PCR; TCRdb's copy has only in-frame clones and leaves some out. The table lists 190,000 or so clones, 85% to 90% of them singletons. Material: peripheral blood. The receptors derive from a man between 60 and 75 years old who had recovered from COVID-19. Both conserved end residues are part of each CDR3. A D gene is named only where the DNA matches it firmly. Size is stated for part of the rows, as once, few or many counts, or as a class when the clone is expanded.

NA TRBJ2-2 TRBV30 NA 14 CAWIPGSLTGELFF TGTGCCTGGATACCGGGTTCCCTCACCGGGGAGCTGTTTTTT
NA TRBJ2-5 TRBV6-1 NA 14 CASSEFRGGETQYF TGTGCCAGCAGTGAATTTAGGGGGGGAGAGACCCAGTACTTC
many TRBJ2-7 TRBV30 TRBD1 14 CAWQPGQGAAEQYF TGTGCCTGGCAACCGGGACAGGGGGCTGCCGAGCAGTACTTC
NA TRBJ1-2 TRBV5-4 TRBD1 15 CASRSGQGNNYGYTF TGTGCCAGCAGGTCCGGACAGGGGAATAACTATGGCTACACCTTC
NA TRBJ1-2 TRBV7-9 NA 13 CASSYDRVHGYTF TGTGCCAGCAGTTACGACCGGGTCCATGGCTACACCTTC
NA TRBJ2-7 TRBV7-2 TRBD1 15 CASSLEGQGSYEQYF TGTGCCAGCAGCTTAGAGGGACAGGGTTCCTACGAGCAGTACTTC
NA TRBJ1-6 TRBV2 NA 15 CASGGDPPYNSPLHF TGTGCCAGCGGAGGAGACCCCCCCTATAATTCACCCCTCCACTTT
NA TRBJ1-1 TRBV29-1 NA 14 CSVGGRGGNTEAFF TGCAGCGTCGGGGGGCGAGGCGGGAACACTGAAGCTTTCTTT
NA TRBJ2-3 TRBV10-3 TRBD2 16 CAISELLAGGLGTQYF TGTGCCATCAGTGAGTTGCTAGCGGGGGGGCTGGGTACGCAGTATTTT
NA TRBJ2-1 TRBV6-6 NA 15 CASYPTGSSYNEQFF TGTGCCAGCTACCCAACAGGGAGCTCCTACAATGAGCAGTTCTTC
NA TRBJ1-2 TRBV7-2 TRBD1 16 CASSLPPGTGYYGYTF TGTGCCAGCAGCTTACCCCCCGGGACAGGGTACTATGGCTACACCTTC
NA TRBJ1-1 TRBV6-5 NA 14 CASSYSRTENEAFF TGTGCCAGCAGTTACTCCAGGACAGAAAATGAAGCTTTCTTT
once TRBJ2-7 TRBV30 NA 13 CAWSGGTSYEQYF TGTGCCTGGAGCGGCGGGACGTCCTACGAGCAGTACTTC
NA TRBJ2-3 TRBV15 TRBD2 14 CATSGGEGTDTQYF TGTGCCACCAGCGGGGGGGAAGGGACAGATACGCAGTATTTT
NA TRBJ1-2 TRBV5-6 NA 14 CASSPPDSHYGYTF TGTGCCAGCAGTCCTCCGGACAGTCACTATGGCTACACCTTC
NA TRBJ1-5 TRBV6-5 NA 15 CASGLGVGGNQPQHF TGTGCCAGCGGACTAGGGGTAGGGGGCAATCAGCCCCAGCATTTT
NA TRBJ1-2 TRBV7-3 TRBD1 14 CASSLEGQLYGYTF TGTGCCAGCAGCTTAGAGGGACAGCTCTATGGCTACACCTTC
once TRBJ1-5 TRBV6-5 NA 13 CASSSWSGEPQHF TGTGCCAGCAGCTCCTGGTCGGGTGAGCCCCAGCATTTT
NA TRBJ1-4 TRBV4-3 NA 16 CASREGGTTTNEKLFF TGCGCCAGCCGAGAAGGGGGTACCACAACTAATGAAAAACTGTTTTTT
NA TRBJ2-2 TRBV14 NA 15 CASSQARLSAGELFF TGTGCCAGCAGCCAAGCTCGCCTTTCAGCCGGGGAGCTGTTTTTT
NA TRBJ1-1 TRBV30 NA 12 CAWRGPYTEAFF TGTGCCTGGAGGGGGCCGTACACTGAAGCTTTCTTT
NA TRBJ1-1 TRBV7-9 NA 13 CASSLAERTEAFF TGTGCCAGCAGCTTAGCGGAGCGGACTGAAGCTTTCTTT
few TRBJ1-6 TRBV30 NA 15 CAWSVLTGSNSPLHF TGTGCCTGGAGTGTCTTGACAGGCTCCAATTCACCCCTCCACTTT
NA TRBJ1-6 TRBV19 NA 14 CATNEAVYNSPLHF TGTGCCACAAACGAGGCAGTCTATAATTCACCCCTCCACTTT
NA TRBJ1-4 TRBV19 NA 13 CASRAVTNEKLFF TGTGCCAGTAGGGCGGTAACTAATGAAAAACTGTTTTTT
NA TRBJ1-1 TRBV7-9 NA 13 CASSPSGGTEAFF TGTGCCAGCAGCCCGTCCGGGGGCACTGAAGCTTTCTTT
once TRBJ2-3 TRBV6-5 NA 16 CASSYSPTLGTDTQYF TGTGCCAGCAGTTACTCGCCCACCCTAGGCACAGATACGCAGTATTTT
NA TRBJ1-6 TRBV19 TRBD1 15 CASTPRGQGDSPLHF TGTGCCAGTACTCCACGGGGACAGGGGGATTCACCCCTCCACTTT
NA TRBJ2-7 TRBV2 TRBD1 15 CAGTGTTGTANEQYF TGTGCCGGAACGGGGACAACCGGGACAGCGAACGAGCAGTACTTC
NA TRBJ2-7 TRBV2 NA 14 CASSARGFAYEQYF TGTGCCAGCAGTGCTCGCGGATTCGCCTACGAGCAGTACTTC
once TRBJ2-7 TRBV9 TRBD1 14 CASSARDSSYEQYF TGTGCCAGCAGCGCCCGGGACAGCTCCTACGAGCAGTACTTC
once TRBJ2-2 TRBV28 NA 14 CASSLGHPSRELFF TGTGCCAGCAGTTTGGGACACCCGTCCCGGGAGCTGTTTTTT
NA TRBJ2-5 TRBV18 TRBD2 16 CASSPLGPGGEETQYF TGTGCCAGCTCGCCTCTCGGTCCTGGGGGGGAAGAGACCCAGTACTTC
NA TRBJ1-6 TRBV6-5 NA 14 CASSYSGLNSPLHF TGTGCCAGCAGTTACTCGGGGCTTAATTCACCCCTCCACTTT
NA TRBJ2-7 TRBV18 TRBD2 13 CASSYREAYEQYF TGTGCCAGCTCATACCGGGAGGCCTACGAGCAGTACTTC
NA TRBJ2-7 TRBV30 TRBD1 15 CAWSEGDRVAYEQYF TGTGCCTGGAGTGAAGGGGACAGGGTGGCCTACGAGCAGTACTTC
NA TRBJ2-1 TRBV6-5 TRBD2 15 CASRLTSGKLTEQFF TGTGCCAGCAGGCTGACTAGCGGGAAATTGACTGAGCAGTTCTTC
NA TRBJ2-1 TRBV19 NA 12 CASSIQGGEQFF TGTGCCAGTAGTATCCAGGGTGGTGAGCAGTTCTTC
NA TRBJ2-3 TRBV5-1 TRBD1 15 CASSSRDRGSDTQYF TGCGCCAGCAGCTCAAGGGACAGGGGATCAGATACGCAGTATTTT
NA TRBJ1-6 TRBV30 NA 14 CAYRPTGQNSPLHF TGTGCCTACAGGCCCACCGGGCAGAATTCACCCCTCCACTTT
NA TRBJ2-7 TRBV30 TRBD1 13 CAWNMGQIYEQYF TGTGCCTGGAATATGGGACAGATCTACGAGCAGTACTTC
NA TRBJ2-5 TRBV29-1 TRBD1 13 CSVRQGAGETQYF TGCAGCGTTAGGCAGGGGGCCGGGGAGACCCAGTACTTC
NA TRBJ1-4 TRBV5-5 NA 12 CASSPLLEKLFF TGTGCCAGCAGCCCGCTACTAGAAAAACTGTTTTTT
NA TRBJ2-2 TRBV10-2 TRBD2 14 CASRSGTNTGELFF TGCGCCAGCAGGAGCGGGACGAACACCGGGGAGCTGTTTTTT
NA TRBJ2-7 TRBV6-5 NA 14 CASTLGAGNYEQYF TGTGCCAGCACTCTTGGCGCAGGGAACTACGAGCAGTACTTC
NA TRBJ2-7 TRBV24-1 TRBD1 15 CATSDRTGGRYEQYF TGTGCCACCAGTGATCGGACAGGGGGTCGCTACGAGCAGTACTTC
NA TRBJ1-2 TRBV13 NA 14 CASSLDQGLYGYTF TGTGCCAGCAGCTTAGATCAGGGCCTCTATGGCTACACCTTC
NA TRBJ2-4 TRBV12-5 TRBD2 18 CASGLVQSSGGAKNIQYF TGTGCTAGTGGTTTGGTACAGTCTAGCGGGGGGGCCAAAAACATTCAGTACTTC
NA TRBJ2-7 TRBV7-2 NA 16 CASSFLGGISPYEQYF TGTGCCAGCAGCTTCCTGGGGGGAATTTCTCCCTACGAGCAGTACTTC
NA TRBJ2-1 TRBV7-6 NA 14 CASSLQGSYNEQFF TGTGCCAGCAGCTTACAGGGCTCCTACAATGAGCAGTTCTTC
NA TRBJ1-5 TRBV4-1 TRBD1 18 CASSQGQGGSVGNQPQHF TGCGCCAGCAGCCAAGGGCAGGGGGGAAGTGTCGGCAATCAGCCCCAGCATTTT
NA TRBJ2-7 TRBV4-3 TRBD2 16 CASSQLSGTGGSEQYF TGCGCCAGCAGCCAATTATCCGGGACGGGGGGGAGCGAGCAGTACTTC